What follows describes a single T cell receptor beta chain. Its target is unknown. The table came from immunoSEQ multiplex PCR; TCRdb's copy has only in-frame clones and leaves some out. Altogether some 72,000 clones are present, 92% being singletons, with the ten largest covering about 7.1%. Trimming removed 1 base from V and 2 bases from J, with 6 bases in between. The CDR3 sequence is 14 residues long. Germline values: CDR1 LGHDT, CDR2 YNNKEL (reference sequence). The data belong to a study of T cell responses to AZD1222 COVID-19 vaccine. Overall study findings and caveats: The donor cohort was predominantly white British with a female majority, and clonal diversity may have been underestimated. Spike-specific TCR breadth and depth went up after people got two AZD1222 doses. CD4 TCRs linked to vaccination spanned spike, dominating at 160-218 and 743-854. Epitopes outside B.1.351 and B.1.1.7 mutated regions reportedly drew nearly half of spike TCRs.

Sequenced material: peripheral blood, taken on day 0 of MenACWY control vaccination. V gene TRBV3-1 (or the pseudogene TRBV3-2) combines with J gene TRBJ1-3; D remains ambiguous. The sequence was obtained from an adult in good health. The chain's CDR3 is CASSQGRAGNTIYF. The CDR3 region has the DNA TGTGCCAGCAGCCAAGGAAGGGCTGGAAACACCATATATTTT.